These 32 T cell receptor beta chains share one sample of origin, sequenced in a study of blood T cell repertoires in COVID-19. Produced via immunoSEQ multiplex PCR; TCRdb's table is partial and in-frame only. The sample consists of some 200,000 clones, 70% to 90% of them appearing once. The sample consisted of PBMCs or T cells enriched from blood (not recorded which). These receptors were taken from a man aged 35 to 55 who had recovered from COVID-19.

This clone occurred once. One end of the junction varies from germline; a read error may be responsible. The chain recombines TRBV12-3 or TRBV12-4 with TRBJ1-2, with D possibly matching TRBD1 (6 bases). The CDR3 spans 12 residues. This chain's CDR3 is CASSEGDYGYTF. DNA of the CDR3: TGTGCCAGCAGTGAGGGGGACTACGGCTACACCTTC.

The chain has TRBV2 and TRBJ1-5; no clear D. CDR1 and CDR2 (germline): SNHLY, FYNNEI. CDR3 size: 15 residues. V lost 4 bases and J 4 bases, leaving 14 bases between the germline ends. The CDR3 loop reads CASSALLSMNQPQHF. The CDR3 DNA reads as TGTGCCAGCAGTGCCTTACTTTCCATGAATCAGCCCCAGCATTTT.

V usage is TRBV19 and J usage is TRBJ2-7, with 8 nucleotides matching TRBD2. CDR1 is LNHDA and CDR2 is SQIVND in the germline V gene (reference sequence). Germline trimming cut 4 bases from V and 4 bases from J; bases unmatched to any gene: 9. The CDR3 has 15 residues. The CDR3 sequence is CASSTSRAGGYEQYF. As DNA, the CDR3 is TGTGCCAGTAGTACCTCTCGCGCGGGGGGTTACGAGCAGTACTTC.

The chain has TRBV18 and TRBJ1-5, with D uncertain. CDR1 and CDR2 from the germline V gene are KGHSH and LQKENI. CDR3 length equals 15 residues. Trimming took off 2 bases at V and 3 bases at J, with 11 bases between the two ends. The CDR3 DNA is TGTGCCAGCTCACCAGGGTTAACAGACAATCAGCCCCAGCATTTT. Protein product: CASSPGLTDNQPQHF.

The genes are TRBV5-1 and TRBJ1-3, with 8 bases identical to TRBD1. Germline CDR1 SGHRS, CDR2 YFSETQ. V was pared by 2 bases and J by 0 bases, with 4 bases of the junction left unmatched. The CDR3 is 16 residues long. The CDR3 region has the DNA TGCGCCAGCAGCTTACCGGGACAGGCCTCTGGAAACACCATATATTTT. It codes for CASSLPGQASGNTIYF.

This chain connects TRBV30 to TRBJ2-7, with D possibly TRBD2 on 7 matching bases. Germline V gene data show CDR1 as GTSNPN and CDR2 as SVGIG (reference sequence). Trimming removed 4 bases at V and 0 bases at J, with 16 bases between. This CDR3 region has 15 residues. CDR3 sequence reads: CAWTPEGGDSYEQYF. The CDR3, as DNA: TGTGCCTGGACCCCAGAAGGGGGGGACTCCTACGAGCAGTACTTC. The entire variable domain, with the rest obtained from reference TRBV30 and TRBJ2-7, is as follows: SQTIHQWPATLVQPVGSPLSLECTVEGTSNPNLYWYRQAAGRGLQLLFYSVGIGQISSEVPQNLSASRPQDRQFILSSKKLLLSDSGFYLCAWTPEGGDSYEQYFGPGTRLTVT.

The V call is TRBV28, the J call TRBJ1-2; the D gene is possibly TRBD1 (6 bases). Germline V gives CDR1 MDHEN, CDR2 SYDVKM. There are 12 residues in the CDR3. Deletions cut 6 bases from V and 8 bases from J, with 13 bases between. This CDR3 reads CASRSGGQGYTF. CDR3 in DNA: TGTGCCAGCAGGTCGGGGGGACAAGGCTACACCTTC.

This clone is a singleton in its sample. V usage is TRBV6-2 or TRBV6-3 and J usage is TRBJ2-7; TRBD1 aligns across 8 bases. This CDR3 is built from 15 residues. From germline, CDR1 is MNHEY and CDR2 SVGEGT. V lost 0 bases to trimming and J lost 3 bases; unmatched junction nucleotides: 4. The DNA for the CDR3 is TGTGCCAGCAGTTACTCTGGACAGGGAGTCTACGAGCAGTACTTC. It encodes CASSYSGQGVYEQYF.

The V call is TRBV19, the J call TRBJ2-1; 10 bases map to TRBD2. CDR3 size: 17 residues. V lost 5 bases, J lost 10 bases, and 17 bases stayed unmatched. Germline CDR1 is LNHDA and CDR2 is SQIVND (reference sequence). CDR3 sequence reads: CASSPELSGGPTSEQFF. The CDR3 region has the DNA TGTGCCAGTAGTCCCGAACTTAGCGGGGGGCCGACTTCAGAGCAGTTCTTC.

The chain couples TRBV3-1 (or the pseudogene TRBV3-2) to TRBJ2-4; 11 nucleotides agree with TRBD2. The length of the CDR3 is 16 residues. Germline CDR1 LGHDT, CDR2 YNNKEL (reference sequence). The junction had 4 bases not matched to a gene; V was cut back by 0 bases and J by 6 bases. The CDR3, as DNA: TGTGCCAGCAGCCAAGATCGAACTAGCGGGAGAAACATTCAGTACTTC. Translation gives CASSQDRTSGRNIQYF.

About this clone: Other DNA sequences in the sample encode the same CDR3. The chain recombines TRBV11-2 with TRBJ1-1; no firm D call. CDR3 length equals 13 residues. The V end was cut by 1 base, the J end by 1 base, with 4 bases between. The germline CDR1 and CDR2 sequences are SGHAT and FQNNGV. DNA of the CDR3: TGTGCCAGCAGCTTAGGCGGGAACACTGAAGCTTTCTTT. This codes for CASSLGGNTEAFF.

V is TRBV6-5 and J is TRBJ2-1; D is undetermined. The CDR3 extends over 14 amino acids. Germline loops: CDR1 MNHEY, CDR2 SVGAGI. The V gene lost 5 bases and the J gene lost 14 bases, with 22 bases spanning the gap. The CDR3 region is CASSPYRYPTKKFF. The CDR3 DNA follows: TGTGCCAGCAGTCCATACCGATACCCTACTAAGAAGTTCTTC.

This clone was seen a single time. The V gene is TRBV5-1, the J gene TRBJ1-2, with TRBD1 matching 8 bases. This CDR3 is built from 16 residues. Germline V gene data show CDR1 as SGHRS and CDR2 as YFSETQ. The J segment lost 4 bases and the V segment lost 2 bases, leaving 10 bases of the junction unmatched. In DNA form, the CDR3 reads TGCGCCAGCAGCTTAGATACGACAGGGGAGCTCTATGGCTACACCTTC. It is translated as CASSLDTTGELYGYTF.

The rearrangement joins TRBV28 to TRBJ2-3; D gene unclear. Trimming shortened V by 6 bases and J by 2 bases, and 12 bases separated the two germline ends. Germline values: CDR1 MDHEN, CDR2 SYDVKM. There are 14 residues in the CDR3. The CDR3 sequence: CASRSAGSTDTQYF. Written as DNA, the CDR3 is TGTGCCAGCAGATCAGCAGGATCCACAGATACGCAGTATTTT.

The chain links TRBV6-7 to TRBJ2-7, with 7 bases fitting TRBD1. TRBV6-7 has ORF status, its function being uncertain. This CDR3 contains 16 residues. Trimming removed 1 base from V and 1 base from J; junction bases left unmatched: 7. CDR3 sequence (DNA): TGTGCCAGCAGTTACTTACCCCAGGGGGTTTCCTACGAGCAGTACTTC. As protein: CASSYLPQGVSYEQYF.

The V gene is TRBV7-9, the J gene TRBJ2-1; TRBD2 matches 10 bases. CDR3 length: 16 residues. From germline, CDR1 is SEHNR and CDR2 FQNEAQ (reference sequence). The V segment lost 2 bases and the J segment 8 bases; nucleotides outside the gene matches: 9. The CDR3 sequence: CASSLPSGSRDYEQFF. The CDR3 DNA sequence: TGTGCCAGCAGCTTACCTAGCGGGAGCAGAGATTATGAGCAGTTCTTC.

This sequence joins TRBV6-5 and TRBJ1-3, with 7 bases lining up with TRBD1. Germline-derived CDR1 and CDR2 are MNHEY and SVGAGI. The CDR3 is made up of 15 amino acids. Germline trimming cut 7 bases from V and 2 bases from J; bases unmatched to any gene: 8. The CDR3 DNA follows: TGTGCCAGCACCCAACAGGGGCTCCCTGGAAACACCATATATTTT. Protein sequence: CASTQQGLPGNTIYF.

The chain links TRBV7-9 to TRBJ1-2; 11 bases map to TRBD1. V gave up 5 bases and J gave up 4 bases; unmatched junction bases: 15. The CDR3 contains 18 residues. CDR1 and CDR2 (germline): SEHNR, FQNEAQ (reference sequence). CDR3: CASSQPPVRDRGSYGYTF. In DNA form, the CDR3 reads TGTGCCAGCAGCCAACCTCCAGTTAGGGACAGGGGGTCCTATGGCTACACCTTC.

This sequence joins TRBV12-5 and TRBJ1-4, with D perhaps TRBD1 (5 bases). V lost 4 bases, J lost 6 bases, and 21 bases lay in between. From germline, CDR1 is LGHNT and CDR2 FRNRAP. There are 17 residues in the CDR3. Here the CDR3 reads CASGWTPDKALDEKLFF. Here the CDR3 DNA reads TGTGCTAGTGGTTGGACCCCGGACAAGGCTCTGGATGAAAAACTGTTTTTT.

The chain employs TRBV3-1 (or the pseudogene TRBV3-2) and TRBJ1-3; maybe TRBD1 (6 bases). V lost 1 base and J lost 4, with 14 bases in between. This CDR3 is built from 16 residues. Germline lookup yields CDR1 LGHDT and CDR2 YNNKEL (reference sequence). The CDR3 DNA reads as TGTGCCAGCAGCCAAGGTTTCAGGGGACGAGGAAACACCATATATTTT. This encodes CASSQGFRGRGNTIYF.

The CDR3 sequence is CASSLAPSGSLVYNEQFF. For the CDR3, the DNA is TGTGCCAGCAGCTTAGCCCCTAGCGGGAGCTTAGTCTACAATGAGCAGTTCTTC. The chain employs TRBV11-1 and TRBJ2-1; TRBD2 aligns across 10 bases. With V trimmed by 0 bases and J by 3 bases, 8 bases remained unmatched. The V gene's germline CDR1 is SGHAT and CDR2 FQDESV (reference sequence). CDR3 size: 18 residues.

This clone was counted a few times. The chain joins TRBV10-2 to TRBJ1-5; 7 bases match TRBD1. V trimming: 6 bases; J trimming: 3 bases; junction bases outside the gene matches: 5. In germline, CDR1 is WSHSY, CDR2 SAAADI. The CDR3 sequence is 14 residues long. The CDR3 spells CASREGQHNQPQHF. CDR3 in DNA: TGCGCCAGCAGGGAGGGACAGCACAATCAGCCCCAGCATTTT.

This chain uses TRBV5-6 with TRBJ1-1; TRBD1 might be the D (5 bases). Trimming pared 7 bases from V and 5 bases from J, leaving 21 bases between. Germline values: CDR1 SGHDT, CDR2 YYEEEE. There are 15 residues in the CDR3. The CDR3 coding sequence is TGTGCCAGCTTGCCGTTAGCACGGGGGAGGACTGAAGCTTTCTTT. Amino acids: CASLPLARGRTEAFF.

This clone was picked up one time. The V and J genes are TRBV14 and TRBJ1-4; TRBD1 agrees at 9 bases. J lost 8 bases, V lost 2 bases, and 6 bases had no gene match. Germline CDR1 SGHDN, CDR2 FVKESK. This CDR3 spans 15 amino acids. CDR3 in DNA: TGTGCCAGCAGCCAACAACAGGGGGCTGGGGAAAAACTGTTTTTT. This sequence encodes CASSQQQGAGEKLFF.

The rearrangement links TRBV5-4 to TRBJ2-3, with 12 bases lining up with TRBD2. Germline lookup yields CDR1 SGHNT and CDR2 YYREEE (reference sequence). The CDR3 sequence is 16 residues long. The V segment lost 0 bases and the J segment 1 base; nucleotides outside the gene matches: 0. The CDR3 sequence: CASSLGTSGGTDTQYF. The DNA of the CDR3 is TGTGCCAGCAGCTTGGGGACTAGCGGGGGCACAGATACGCAGTATTTT.

This clone was observed a handful of times. The chain couples TRBV28 to TRBJ1-2; D not certain. Germline lookup yields CDR1 MDHEN and CDR2 SYDVKM. The CDR3 sequence is 14 residues long. Trimming took 5 bases from V and 2 from J, leaving 12 bases between them. CDR3 region: CASSTWTGNYGYTF. CDR3 bases: TGTGCCAGCAGTACCTGGACGGGGAACTATGGCTACACCTTC.

The chain is built from TRBV5-6 and TRBJ1-1; tentative D call: TRBD1 (6 bases). Germline values: CDR1 SGHDT, CDR2 YYEEEE. This CDR3 spans 16 amino acids. The germline V and J ends were trimmed by 0 bases and 6 bases, with 18 bases remaining between them. For the CDR3, the DNA is TGTGCCAGCAGCTTGGACAGGGAGTGGAGCCGGGCTGAAGCTTTCTTT. Protein product: CASSLDREWSRAEAFF.

As for this clone: At the DNA level, this CDR3 is encoded by other sequences in the same sample as well. The V and J genes are TRBV24-1 and TRBJ2-7; TRBD1 matches 9 bases. Trimming took 3 bases from V and 0 from J; bases not matched to a gene: 5. The CDR3 contains 16 residues. Germline CDR1 and CDR2: KGHDR and SFDVKD. The CDR3: CATSDPGTGNSYEQYF. CDR3 nucleotide sequence: TGTGCCACCAGTGATCCCGGGACAGGGAACTCCTACGAGCAGTACTTC.

V is TRBV7-9 and J is TRBJ2-7; possibly TRBD2 for D (5 bases). Trimming pared 5 bases from V and 4 bases from J, leaving 21 bases between. Germline CDR1 is SEHNR and CDR2 is FQNEAQ (reference sequence). CDR3 length: 16 amino acids. CDR3 DNA: TGTGCCAGCAGCCCAATTGGCGGGCGGAACTTGTACGAGCAGTACTTC. Its translation: CASSPIGGRNLYEQYF.

The sample holds many counts of this clone. This sequence joins TRBV7-6 and TRBJ2-2; 11 positions match TRBD2. V lost 3 bases and J lost 5; bases outside the gene matches: 2. CDR3 size: 15 residues. The germline CDR1 and CDR2 sequences are SGHVS and FNYEAQ. The CDR3 bases are TGTGCCAGCAGCTTTTCTAGCGGGGGGACCGGGGAGCTGTTTTTT. Amino acid sequence: CASSFSSGGTGELFF.

The chain couples TRBV24-1 to TRBJ1-2, with D possibly being TRBD1 (6 bases). The V gene's germline CDR1 is KGHDR and CDR2 SFDVKD. The ends were cut back, 2 bases at V and 9 bases at J, with 21 bases in the middle. The CDR3 runs to 16 residues. The CDR3 DNA follows: TGTGCCACCAGTGATTCTACGAAAGAGGGGGGGCGCAGCTACACCTTC. It encodes CATSDSTKEGGRSYTF.

The J gene is TRBJ1-2, the V gene TRBV6-4, with TRBD1 matching 9 bases. CDR1 is MRHNA, CDR2 SNTAGT, per germline. Losses at the gene ends were 6 bases for V and 7 bases for J; bases not matched to a gene: 15. The CDR3 extends over 16 amino acids. CDR3 sequence: CASRPGTGPLGSGYTF. Here the CDR3 DNA reads TGTGCCAGCAGGCCCGGGACAGGGCCTTTGGGGAGTGGCTACACCTTC.